Following are 23 T cell receptor beta chains from one sample sequenced in a study of persistence of HIV-infected CD4 T cells. Cells were stimulated with CMV-infected fibroblast lysates at about 10 ug/mL. Memory cells lacking CD40L and CD69 with high CD45RO were sorted. These receptors lack a known antigen. The libraries were made with immunoSEQ version 4 in survey mode. The table came from immunoSEQ multiplex PCR; TCRdb's copy has only in-frame clones and leaves some out. Counted here are about 48,000 clones, more than 70% occurring once; the ten biggest clones make up 2.5% to 3.5%. The sequenced sample was CD4+ T cells sorted from PBMCs after 18-hour stimulation, obtained from a patient who received antiretroviral therapy. Receptors originate from an adult man with HIV who was CMV-seropositive.

The table lists this clone with a few counts. The chain has TRBV7-8 and TRBJ1-1, with D perhaps matching TRBD1 (5 bases). V was trimmed by 5 bases and J by 5 bases, leaving 15 bases between them. CDR1 and CDR2 (germline): SGHVS, FQNEAQ. The length of the CDR3 is 14 residues. The CDR3 DNA sequence: TGTGCCAGCAGCGCCCGAGAGGGGTGGACTGAAGCTTTCTTT. This sequence encodes CASSAREGWTEAFF. Together with reference TRBV7-8 and TRBJ1-1, the CDR3 gives the full variable domain: GAGVSQSPRYKVAKRGQDVALRCDPISGHVSLFWYQQALGQGPEFLTYFQNEAQLDKSGLPSDRFFAERPEGSVSTLKIQRTQQEDSAVYLCASSAREGWTEAFFGQGTRLTVV.

The V and J genes are TRBV19 and TRBJ1-3; D is uncertain. V was clipped by 5 bases and J by 5 bases, with 19 bases between them. CDR1 and CDR2 from the germline V gene are LNHDA and SQIVND (reference sequence). This CDR3 region has 16 residues. The CDR3 DNA is TGTGCCAGTAGTCAAATTGGAGGGATCTCCCGAAACACCATATATTTT. Translating it yields CASSQIGGISRNTIYF.

The chain uses TRBV11-3 and TRBJ2-7; no firm D call. Trimming cost V 4 bases and J 6 bases, with 7 bases left between them. Germline CDR1 SGHNT, CDR2 YENEEA. The CDR3 consists of 11 residues. The CDR3 sequence: CASSSGREQYF. CDR3 nucleotide sequence: TGTGCCAGCAGCTCCGGGCGCGAGCAGTACTTC.

This rearrangement joins TRBV29-1 to TRBJ1-1; D gene uncertain. The CDR3 has 11 residues. Between the trimmed V and J ends, which lost 8 bases and 1 base, there was a span of 8 bases. The germline CDR1 and CDR2 sequences are SQVTM and ANQGSEA. Here the CDR3 DNA reads TGCAGCTTTAATTGGAACACTGAAGCTTTCTTT. It yields the protein CSFNWNTEAFF.

This sequence joins TRBV29-1 and TRBJ2-7; a possible D gene is TRBD2 (7 bases). V lost 7 bases to trimming and J lost 0 bases, with 19 bases between them. The V gene's germline CDR1 is SQVTM and CDR2 ANQGSEA. The CDR3 has 15 amino acids. Written as DNA, the CDR3 is TGCAGCGCGGTGGGGGGGCCTAGCTTCTCCTACGAGCAGTACTTC. Translation: CSAVGGPSFSYEQYF.

V is TRBV19 and J is TRBJ1-4; TRBD1 matches at 9 bases. J was trimmed by 8 bases and V by 6 bases; bases with no gene match: 10. The CDR3 has 15 amino acids. Germline V gene lookup returns CDR1 LNHDA and CDR2 SQIVND (reference sequence). The CDR3 here is CASSPGTGWGEKLFF. The CDR3 DNA reads TGTGCCAGTAGCCCCGGGACAGGGTGGGGAGAAAAACTGTTTTTT.

The rearrangement uses TRBV5-5 and TRBJ1-2; 9 nucleotides agree with TRBD1. CDR1 is SGHKS, CDR2 YYEKEE, per germline (reference sequence). The CDR3 runs to 14 residues. V lost 4 bases, J lost 2 bases, and 3 bases stayed unmatched. The CDR3 nucleotides are TGTGCCAGCAGCGCGGGACAGGGAAACTATGGCTACACCTTC. The encoded protein is CASSAGQGNYGYTF.

The chain couples TRBV7-9 to TRBJ1-1, with D maybe TRBD1 (6 bases). The CDR3 covers 13 residues. V lost 0 bases, J lost 6 bases, and 8 bases lay in between. Per germline, CDR1 SEHNR and CDR2 FQNEAQ (reference sequence). The CDR3 DNA reads TGTGCCAGCAGCTTAGCAAAGGGGGCTGAAGCTTTCTTT. As protein: CASSLAKGAEAFF.

The rearrangement uses TRBV30 and TRBJ2-5; D unclear. Looked up from germline, CDR1 is GTSNPN and CDR2 is SVGIG (reference sequence). The V gene lost 2 bases and the J gene lost 4 bases, with 8 bases spanning the gap. The CDR3 runs 12 residues. The CDR3: CAWSSQRETQYF. The DNA of the CDR3 is TGTGCCTGGAGTTCGCAGAGAGAGACCCAGTACTTC.

This sequence joins TRBV7-9 and TRBJ2-1, with a weak D call TRBD1 (6 bases). V was pared by 0 bases and J by 5 bases, with 14 bases between. This CDR3 region has 16 residues. The germline V gene has CDR1 SEHNR and CDR2 FQNEAQ (reference sequence). This CDR3 reads CASSLARPQGNNEQFF. CDR3 nucleotide sequence: TGTGCCAGCAGCTTAGCGCGGCCCCAGGGGAACAATGAGCAGTTCTTC.

The chain recombines TRBV5-1 with TRBJ2-3; the D gene is possibly TRBD1 (6 bases). The germline V gene encodes CDR1 SGHRS and CDR2 YFSETQ. The CDR3 loop spans 15 amino acids. V lost 4 bases and J 4 bases, leaving 16 bases between the germline ends. CDR3 in amino acids: CASSRDIPEADTQYF. The CDR3 bases are TGCGCCAGCAGCAGGGACATCCCAGAGGCAGATACGCAGTATTTT.

The CDR3 DNA follows: TGTGCCAGCAGCCAAATGAATTCACCCCTCCACTTT. This encodes CASSQMNSPLHF. This chain connects TRBV7-2 to TRBJ1-6; no definite D call. Trimming took 5 bases from V and 7 from J, leaving 6 bases between them. From germline, CDR1 is SGHTA and CDR2 FQGNSA. The CDR3 is 12 amino acids.

In this sample, this clone is medium-sized. This rearrangement joins TRBV7-9 to TRBJ2-7, with D perhaps given as TRBD1 or TRBD2 (5 bases each). Trimming cost V 5 bases and J 5 bases, with 16 bases left between them. This CDR3 has 14 residues. Germline CDR1 SEHNR, CDR2 FQNEAQ (reference sequence). The CDR3 is CASSTHRDVDEQYF. The CDR3, as DNA: TGTGCCAGCAGCACCCACCGGGACGTAGACGAGCAGTACTTC.

The rearrangement links TRBV7-2 to TRBJ1-5, with D perhaps matching TRBD1 (6 bases). CDR3 length: 14 residues. CDR1 is SGHTA and CDR2 is FQGNSA in the germline V gene. Trimming took 2 bases from V and 4 from J, leaving 9 bases between them. CDR3 amino acids: CASSLRGGNQPQHF. CDR3 nucleotide sequence: TGTGCCAGCAGCTTAAGAGGGGGGAATCAGCCCCAGCATTTT.

A few counts support this clone. The chain employs TRBV6-5 and TRBJ1-1, with D hard to call. Trimming left V 6 bases short and J 0 bases short, with 11 bases between. The CDR3 has 14 residues. Germline assignment: CDR1 MNHEY and CDR2 SVGAGI. CDR3 protein: CASSLGYLNTEAFF. The CDR3 DNA reads as TGTGCCAGCAGCCTCGGTTACTTGAACACTGAAGCTTTCTTT.

The chain carries TRBV10-3 and TRBJ2-1, with 14 bases lining up with TRBD2. CDR1 and CDR2 from the germline V gene are ENHRY and SYGVKD. J was trimmed by 8 bases and V by 5 bases; bases with no gene match: 8. The CDR3 spans 16 residues. CDR3 amino acids: CAISSGTSGSRHEQFF. CDR3 nucleotide sequence: TGTGCCATCAGTTCCGGGACTAGCGGGAGTAGGCATGAGCAGTTCTTC.

V usage is TRBV7-9 and J usage is TRBJ1-3, with 9 bases aligning to TRBD1. Trimming took 3 bases from V and 1 from J; bases not matched to a gene: 1. CDR1 is SEHNR, CDR2 FQNEAQ, per germline (reference sequence). The CDR3 is made up of 15 amino acids. CDR3 in DNA: TGTGCCAGCAGCTTGGACAGGGGATCTGGAAACACCATATATTTT. Amino acid sequence: CASSLDRGSGNTIYF.

The chain couples TRBV30 to TRBJ1-1, with no clear D. Trimming pared 2 bases from V and 0 bases from J, leaving 7 bases between. CDR1 and CDR2 from the germline V gene are GTSNPN and SVGIG (reference sequence). This CDR3 comprises 13 residues. The CDR3 here is CAWSRAVNTEAFF. CDR3 DNA: TGTGCCTGGAGTCGGGCAGTGAACACTGAAGCTTTCTTT.

The chain recombines TRBV4-2 with TRBJ1-2, with D unresolved. Between the trimmed V and J ends, which lost 3 bases and 8 bases, there was a span of 7 bases. CDR1 is LGHNA, CDR2 YNFKEQ, per germline. The CDR3 spans 11 residues. CDR3 amino acids: CASSQERGYTF. The CDR3 nucleotides read TGTGCCAGCAGCCAGGAAAGGGGCTACACCTTC.

The V call is TRBV19, the J call TRBJ1-1; TRBD1 matches at 7 bases. Trimming at V came to 6 bases and at J to 1 base, leaving 5 bases not matched to a gene. This CDR3 contains 14 residues. The germline CDR1 and CDR2 sequences are LNHDA and SQIVND (reference sequence). CDR3 in DNA: TGTGCCAGTAGGACAGGGCTTTCGAACACTGAAGCTTTCTTT. Protein product: CASRTGLSNTEAFF.

V gene TRBV11-3 combines with J gene TRBJ2-1; D call uncertain. The CDR3 is 13 amino acids. CDR1 and CDR2 (germline): SGHNT, YENEEA. Trimming shortened V by 1 base and J by 6 bases, and 7 bases separated the two germline ends. The CDR3 loop reads CASSLGWSNEQFF. The CDR3 region has the DNA TGTGCCAGCAGCTTAGGATGGAGCAATGAGCAGTTCTTC.

The chain joins TRBV6-5 to TRBJ1-5, with D possibly matching TRBD1 (5 bases). Trimming pared 2 bases from V and 7 bases from J, leaving 9 bases between. The CDR3 extends over 13 amino acids. Looked up from germline, CDR1 is MNHEY and CDR2 is SVGAGI. The CDR3 DNA reads TGTGCCAGCAGTTACGTGGGGGGACAGCCCCAGCATTTT. Translated: CASSYVGGQPQHF.

V and J are TRBV7-2 and TRBJ1-2, with TRBD1 matching 10 bases. There are 14 residues in the CDR3. Trimming removed 7 bases from V and 2 bases from J; junction bases left unmatched: 4. From germline, CDR1 is SGHTA and CDR2 FQGNSA. The CDR3 DNA reads TGTGCCAGCACCGGGACAGGGGTGAACTATGGCTACACCTTC. This gives the protein CASTGTGVNYGYTF.